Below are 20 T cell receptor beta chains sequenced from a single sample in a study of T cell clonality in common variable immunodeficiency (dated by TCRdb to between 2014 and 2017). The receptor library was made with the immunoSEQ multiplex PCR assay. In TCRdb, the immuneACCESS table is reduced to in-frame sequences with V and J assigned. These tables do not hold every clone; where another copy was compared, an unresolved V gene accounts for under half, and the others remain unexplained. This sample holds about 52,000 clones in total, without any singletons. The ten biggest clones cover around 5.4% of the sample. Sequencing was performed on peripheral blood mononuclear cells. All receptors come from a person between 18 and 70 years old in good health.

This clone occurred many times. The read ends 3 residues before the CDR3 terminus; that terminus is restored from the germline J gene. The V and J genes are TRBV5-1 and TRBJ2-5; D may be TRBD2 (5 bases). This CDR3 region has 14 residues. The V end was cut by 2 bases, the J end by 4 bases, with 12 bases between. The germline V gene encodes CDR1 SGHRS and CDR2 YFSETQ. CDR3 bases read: TGCGCCAGCAGCTTTAGCGTGGGCGGAGAGACC. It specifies CASSFSVGGET. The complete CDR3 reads CASSFSVGGETQYF.

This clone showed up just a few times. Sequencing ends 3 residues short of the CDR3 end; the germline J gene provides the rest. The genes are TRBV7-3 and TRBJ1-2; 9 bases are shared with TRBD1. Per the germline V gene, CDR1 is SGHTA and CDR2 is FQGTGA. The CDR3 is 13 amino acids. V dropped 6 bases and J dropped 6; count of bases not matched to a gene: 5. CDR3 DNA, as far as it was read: TGTGCCAGCAGAAGTACAGGGGGCGATGGC. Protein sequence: CASRSTGGDG. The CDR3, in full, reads CASRSTGGDGYTF.

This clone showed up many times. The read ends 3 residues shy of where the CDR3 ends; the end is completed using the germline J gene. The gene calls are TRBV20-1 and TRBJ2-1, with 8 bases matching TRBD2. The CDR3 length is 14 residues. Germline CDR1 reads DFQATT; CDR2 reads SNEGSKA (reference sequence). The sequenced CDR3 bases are TGCAGCACCGGGGGGGCCTCTACCTACAATGAG. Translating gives CSTGGASTYNE. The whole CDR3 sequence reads CSTGGASTYNEQFF.

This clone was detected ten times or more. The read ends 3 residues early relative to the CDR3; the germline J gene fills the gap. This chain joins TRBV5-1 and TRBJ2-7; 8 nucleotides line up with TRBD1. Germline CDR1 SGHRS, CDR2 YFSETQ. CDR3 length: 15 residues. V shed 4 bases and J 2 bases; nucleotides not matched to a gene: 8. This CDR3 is CASSIGQGGTYEQYF. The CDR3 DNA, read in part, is TGCGCCAGCAGCATTGGACAGGGAGGAACCTACGAG.

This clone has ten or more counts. The CDR3 sequence is CASSHSLGQRDTGELFF. CDR3 DNA, as far as it was read: TGCGCCAGCAGCCACAGTTTGGGCCAGCGGGACACCGGGGAG. The chain recombines TRBV4-1 with TRBJ2-2; possible D gene TRBD2, 6 bases. From the germline J gene comes the end of the CDR3, since the read stops 3 residues before it. This CDR3 spans 17 amino acids. Trimming shortened V by 3 bases and J by 3 bases, and 17 bases separated the two germline ends. Germline V gene data show CDR1 as MGHRA and CDR2 as YSYEKL.

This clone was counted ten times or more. The CDR3 sequence: CASSSQTGREYNEQFF. The CDR3 bases that were read are TGCGCCAGCAGCTCCCAGACAGGGCGGGAATACAATGAG. V and J are TRBV5-1 and TRBJ2-1; maybe TRBD1 (7 bases). The read gets to within 3 residues of the CDR3 end, and the germline J gene fills in the rest. CDR1 SGHRS and CDR2 YFSETQ come from the germline V gene. The CDR3 is 16 amino acids. V lost 3 bases and J lost 4, with 17 bases in between.

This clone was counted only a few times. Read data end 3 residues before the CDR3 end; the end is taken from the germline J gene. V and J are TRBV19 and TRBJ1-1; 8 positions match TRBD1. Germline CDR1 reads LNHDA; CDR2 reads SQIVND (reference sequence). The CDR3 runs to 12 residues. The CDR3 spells CASTTTGTGAFF. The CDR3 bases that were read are TGTGCCAGTACCACGACCGGGACAGGA.

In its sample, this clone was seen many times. CDR3 DNA (partial): TGTGCCAGCAGTGGGAAGGGGGCCGCTGAA. Translation gives CASSGKGAAE. The whole CDR3 protein reads CASSGKGAAEAFF. The V and J genes are TRBV6-1 and TRBJ1-1, with 7 bases that match TRBD1. The read halts 3 residues ahead of the CDR3 end, with the missing end drawn from the germline J gene. With 4 bases clipped from V and 6 bases from J, the junction kept 5 bases outside the gene matches. The CDR3 runs to 13 residues. Germline-derived CDR1 and CDR2 are MNHNS and SASEGT.

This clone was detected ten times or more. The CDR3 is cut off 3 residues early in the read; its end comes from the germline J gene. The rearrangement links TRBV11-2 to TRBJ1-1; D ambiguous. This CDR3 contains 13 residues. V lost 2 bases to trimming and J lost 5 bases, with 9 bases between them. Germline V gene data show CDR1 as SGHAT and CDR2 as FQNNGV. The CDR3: CASSLSTGTEAFF. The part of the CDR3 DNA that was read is TGTGCCAGCAGCTTATCGACTGGAACTGAA. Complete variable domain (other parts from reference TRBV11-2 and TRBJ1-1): EAGVAQSPRYKIIEKRQSVAFWCNPISGHATLYWYQQILGQGPKLLIQFQNNGVVDDSQLPKDRFSAERLKGVDSTLKIQPAKLEDSAVYLCASSLSTGTEAFFGQGTRLTVV.

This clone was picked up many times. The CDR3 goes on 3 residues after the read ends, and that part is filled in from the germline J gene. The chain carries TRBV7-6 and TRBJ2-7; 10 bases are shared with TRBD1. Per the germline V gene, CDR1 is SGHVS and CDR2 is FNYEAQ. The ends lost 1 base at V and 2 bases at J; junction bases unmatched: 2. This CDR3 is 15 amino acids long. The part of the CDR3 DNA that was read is TGTGCCAGCAGCTTAGGGGACAGGGGCACCTACGAG. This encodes CASSLGDRGTYE. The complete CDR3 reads CASSLGDRGTYEQYF.

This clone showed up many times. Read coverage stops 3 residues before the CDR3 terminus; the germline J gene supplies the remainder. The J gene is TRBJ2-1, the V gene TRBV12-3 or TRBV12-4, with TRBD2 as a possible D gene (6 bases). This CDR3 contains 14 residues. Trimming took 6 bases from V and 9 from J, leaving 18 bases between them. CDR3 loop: CASRVAGNHGEQFF. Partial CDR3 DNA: TGTGCCAGCAGAGTTGCGGGAAATCATGGTGAG.

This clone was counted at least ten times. The CDR3 loop is CASSPGQGMYEQYF. The CDR3 DNA, read in part, is TGTGCCAGCAGCCCGGGACAGGGAATGTACGAG. V usage is TRBV7-3 and J usage is TRBJ2-7; 9 positions agree with TRBD1. From the germline J gene comes the end of the CDR3, since the read stops 3 residues before it. This CDR3 has 14 amino acids. The germline V gene encodes CDR1 SGHTA and CDR2 FQGTGA. V trimming: 5 bases; J trimming: 4 bases; junction bases outside the gene matches: 6. The full variable domain, with the rest looked up from reference TRBV7-3 and TRBJ2-7, is GAGVSQTPSNKVTEKGKYVELRCDPISGHTALYWYRQSLGQGPEFLIYFQGTGAADDSGLPNDRFFAVRPEGSVSTLKIQRTERGDSAVYLCASSPGQGMYEQYFGPGTRLTVT.

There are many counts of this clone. This CDR3 is CASSSPRGDTEAFF. CDR3 DNA, as far as it was read: TGTGCCAGCTCGTCTCCACGGGGGGACACTGAA. This chain uses TRBV18 with TRBJ1-1; D might be TRBD1 (5 bases). The read terminates 3 residues ahead of where the CDR3 ends, so the germline J gene completes it. Trimming removed 6 bases at V and 3 bases at J, with 14 bases between. This CDR3 region has 14 residues. Germline-derived CDR1 and CDR2 are KGHSH and LQKENI.

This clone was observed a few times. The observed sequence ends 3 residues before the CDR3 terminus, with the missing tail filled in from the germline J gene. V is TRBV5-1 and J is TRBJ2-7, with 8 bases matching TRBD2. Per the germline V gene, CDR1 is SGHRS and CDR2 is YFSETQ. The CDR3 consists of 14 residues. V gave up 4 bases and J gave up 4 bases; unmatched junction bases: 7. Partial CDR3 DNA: TGCGCCAGCAGCGCCGGGGGGGGCTCGTACGAG. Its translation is CASSAGGGSYE. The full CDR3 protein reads CASSAGGGSYEQYF.

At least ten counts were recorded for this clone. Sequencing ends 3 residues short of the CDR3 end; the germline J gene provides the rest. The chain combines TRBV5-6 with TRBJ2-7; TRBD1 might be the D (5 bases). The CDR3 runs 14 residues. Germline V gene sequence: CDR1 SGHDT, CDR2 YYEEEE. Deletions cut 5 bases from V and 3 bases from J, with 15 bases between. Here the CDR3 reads CASSFGQGIYEQYF. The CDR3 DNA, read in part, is TGTGCCAGCAGTTTTGGCCAGGGAATCTACGAG.

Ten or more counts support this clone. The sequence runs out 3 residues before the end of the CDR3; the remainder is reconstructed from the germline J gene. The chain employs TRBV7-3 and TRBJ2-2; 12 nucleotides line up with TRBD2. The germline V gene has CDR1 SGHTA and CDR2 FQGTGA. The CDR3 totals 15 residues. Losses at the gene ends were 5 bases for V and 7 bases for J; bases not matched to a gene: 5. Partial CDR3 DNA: TGTGCCAGCAGCCCGAGGACTAGCGGGGTCGGGGAG. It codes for CASSPRTSGVGE. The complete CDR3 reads CASSPRTSGVGELFF.

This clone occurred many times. The CDR3 here is CASSYVTANTEAFF. CDR3 DNA (partial): TGTGCCAGCAGTTACGTGACAGCGAACACTGAA. The chain has TRBV6-2 or TRBV6-3 and TRBJ1-1, with D perhaps matching TRBD1 (5 bases). From the germline J gene comes the end of the CDR3, since the read stops 3 residues before it. The V gene lost 2 bases and the J gene lost 1 base, with 8 bases spanning the gap. CDR1 and CDR2 from the germline V gene are MNHEY and SVGEGT. This CDR3 region has 14 residues.

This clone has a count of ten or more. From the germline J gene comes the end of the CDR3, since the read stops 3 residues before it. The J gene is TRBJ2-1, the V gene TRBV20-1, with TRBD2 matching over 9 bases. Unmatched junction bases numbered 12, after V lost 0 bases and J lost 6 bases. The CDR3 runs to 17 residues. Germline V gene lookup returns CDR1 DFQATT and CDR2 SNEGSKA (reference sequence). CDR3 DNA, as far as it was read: TGCAGTGCTAGAGATATCAGGGCGGGACTAGCCCCCAATGAG. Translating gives CSARDIRAGLAPNE. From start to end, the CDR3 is CSARDIRAGLAPNEQFF.

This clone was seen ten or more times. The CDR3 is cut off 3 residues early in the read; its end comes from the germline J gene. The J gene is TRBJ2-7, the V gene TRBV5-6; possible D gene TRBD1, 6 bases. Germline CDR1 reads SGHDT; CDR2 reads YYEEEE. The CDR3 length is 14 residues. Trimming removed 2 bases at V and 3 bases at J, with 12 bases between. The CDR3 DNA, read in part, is TGTGCCAGCAGCTTAGACAGGCTGGGCTACGAG. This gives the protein CASSLDRLGYE. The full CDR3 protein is CASSLDRLGYEQYF.

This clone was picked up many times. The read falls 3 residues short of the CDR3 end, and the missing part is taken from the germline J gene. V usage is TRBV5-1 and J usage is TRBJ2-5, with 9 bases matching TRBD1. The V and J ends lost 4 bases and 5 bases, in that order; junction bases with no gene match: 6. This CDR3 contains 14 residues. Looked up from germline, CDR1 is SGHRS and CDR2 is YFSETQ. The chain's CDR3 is CASSQGTGRETQYF. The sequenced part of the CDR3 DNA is TGCGCCAGCAGCCAGGGGACAGGGCGGGAGACC.